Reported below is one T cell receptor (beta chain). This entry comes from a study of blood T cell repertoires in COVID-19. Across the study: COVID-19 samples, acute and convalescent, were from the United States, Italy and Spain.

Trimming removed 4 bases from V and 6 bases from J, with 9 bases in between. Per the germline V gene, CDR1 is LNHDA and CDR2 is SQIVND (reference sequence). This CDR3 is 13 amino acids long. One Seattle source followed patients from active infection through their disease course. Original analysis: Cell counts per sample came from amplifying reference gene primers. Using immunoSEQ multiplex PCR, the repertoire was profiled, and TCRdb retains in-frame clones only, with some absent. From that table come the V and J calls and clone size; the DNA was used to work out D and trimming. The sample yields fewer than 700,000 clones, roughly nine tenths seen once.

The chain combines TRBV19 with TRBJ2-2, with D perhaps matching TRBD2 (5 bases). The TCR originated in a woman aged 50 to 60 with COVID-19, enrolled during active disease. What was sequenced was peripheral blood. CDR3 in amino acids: CASSTAGAGELFF. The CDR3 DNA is TGTGCCAGTAGTACCGCCGGGGCCGGGGAGCTGTTTTTT.